The rows below give T cell receptor beta chains drawn from one sample of a study of shared clonotypes between healthy human individuals. Libraries were prepared by immunoSEQ multiplex PCR; TCRdb keeps only in-frame clonotypes and omits some of them. The data contain 1.5 million to 2.5 million clones, about 95% of them seen just once; the ten biggest clones take up 0.9% to 1.5%. Sequenced material: naive CD8+ T cells sorted from blood. The receptors shown here come from a man younger than 30 in good health. CDR3s include the opening cysteine and the closing phenylalanine or tryptophan. Fields, in order: J gene, D gene, CDR3 length, V gene, clone size, CDR3 protein, CDR3 DNA. A D gene is named only where the DNA matches it firmly. The listing skips clone size in some rows; elsewhere it reads once, few, many or a size class.

j_gene: TRBJ2-3; d_gene: TRBD2; len: 16; v_gene: TRBV6-1; abundance: .; CDR3aa: CASSGGLAGEADTQYF; CDR3nt: TGTGCCAGCAGTGGGGGACTAGCGGGAGAGGCAGATACGCAGTATTTT
j_gene: TRBJ2-3; d_gene: .; len: 12; v_gene: TRBV6-1; abundance: .; CDR3aa: CASSEPPDTQYF; CDR3nt: TGTGCCAGCAGTGAGCCTCCGGATACGCAGTATTTT
j_gene: TRBJ1-1; d_gene: .; len: 13; v_gene: TRBV19; abundance: .; CDR3aa: CASNLYGDTEAFF; CDR3nt: TGTGCCAGTAACCTATACGGGGATACTGAAGCTTTCTTT
j_gene: TRBJ1-2; d_gene: .; len: 14; v_gene: TRBV5-4; abundance: .; CDR3aa: CASSLGGLDYGYTF; CDR3nt: TGTGCCAGCAGCTTGGGGGGGCTTGACTATGGCTACACCTTC
j_gene: TRBJ1-2; d_gene: .; len: 14; v_gene: TRBV30; abundance: .; CDR3aa: CAWSVTGLSYGYTF; CDR3nt: TGTGCCTGGAGTGTAACGGGCCTTAGCTATGGCTACACCTTC
j_gene: TRBJ2-2; d_gene: .; len: 15; v_gene: TRBV5-4; abundance: .; CDR3aa: CASSLVGFSTGELFF; CDR3nt: TGTGCCAGCAGCTTAGTTGGCTTTTCCACCGGGGAGCTGTTTTTT
j_gene: TRBJ1-4; d_gene: .; len: 14; v_gene: TRBV7-8; abundance: .; CDR3aa: CASSPLGLSEKLFF; CDR3nt: TGTGCCAGCAGCCCGTTGGGACTTTCCGAAAAACTGTTTTTT
j_gene: TRBJ2-1; d_gene: .; len: 13; v_gene: TRBV28; abundance: .; CDR3aa: CASSLSSRGEQFF; CDR3nt: TGTGCCAGCAGTTTAAGCTCTAGAGGTGAGCAGTTCTTC
j_gene: TRBJ1-3; d_gene: .; len: 12; v_gene: TRBV15; abundance: .; CDR3aa: CATLDSWNTIYF; CDR3nt: TGTGCCACCTTGGACAGCTGGAACACCATATATTTT
j_gene: TRBJ2-7; d_gene: .; len: 15; v_gene: TRBV11-2; abundance: .; CDR3aa: CASSYTLAGEGEQYF; CDR3nt: TGTGCCAGCAGCTATACCTTAGCCGGAGAGGGCGAGCAGTACTTC
j_gene: TRBJ2-7; d_gene: TRBD1; len: 17; v_gene: TRBV4-3; abundance: .; CDR3aa: CASSQEPRGTGYDEQYF; CDR3nt: TGCGCCAGCAGCCAAGAGCCGCGGGGGACAGGGTACGACGAGCAGTACTTC
j_gene: TRBJ2-7; d_gene: TRBD2; len: 14; v_gene: TRBV27; abundance: .; CDR3aa: CASRPAGGLDEQYF; CDR3nt: TGTGCCAGCAGGCCAGCGGGAGGGCTCGACGAGCAGTACTTC
j_gene: TRBJ2-5; d_gene: TRBD2; len: 17; v_gene: TRBV7-2; abundance: .; CDR3aa: CASSLARGGRAAETQYF; CDR3nt: TGTGCCAGCAGCTTGGCGCGGGGCGGGAGGGCCGCGGAGACCCAGTACTTC
j_gene: TRBJ2-7; d_gene: TRBD1; len: 14; v_gene: TRBV7-8; abundance: .; CDR3aa: CASSQADRNYEQYF; CDR3nt: TGTGCCAGCAGCCAAGCGGACAGGAACTACGAGCAGTACTTC
j_gene: TRBJ2-2; d_gene: TRBD1; len: 16; v_gene: TRBV6-1; abundance: .; CDR3aa: CASSEIGQGSTGELFF; CDR3nt: TGTGCCAGCAGTGAAATAGGACAGGGGAGTACCGGGGAGCTGTTTTTT
j_gene: TRBJ2-7; d_gene: .; len: 15; v_gene: TRBV9; abundance: .; CDR3aa: CASSVDSPRAYEQYF; CDR3nt: TGTGCCAGCAGCGTGGACAGCCCTAGGGCCTACGAGCAGTACTTC
j_gene: TRBJ1-1; d_gene: .; len: 12; v_gene: TRBV5-6; abundance: .; CDR3aa: CASSLGPTEAFF; CDR3nt: TGTGCCAGCAGCTTGGGTCCCACTGAAGCTTTCTTT
j_gene: TRBJ1-2; d_gene: TRBD1; len: 15; v_gene: TRBV5-5; abundance: .; CDR3aa: CASSLGTGGAGGYTF; CDR3nt: TGTGCCAGCAGCTTGGGGACAGGGGGCGCGGGTGGCTACACCTTC
j_gene: TRBJ2-7; d_gene: .; len: 14; v_gene: TRBV6-5; abundance: .; CDR3aa: CASSVATAGYEQYF; CDR3nt: TGTGCCAGCAGCGTCGCAACAGCGGGCTACGAGCAGTACTTC
j_gene: TRBJ1-2; d_gene: .; len: 14; v_gene: TRBV27; abundance: .; CDR3aa: CASSPGVGTYGYTF; CDR3nt: TGTGCCAGCAGCCCGGGGGTCGGGACCTATGGCTACACCTTC
j_gene: TRBJ1-3; d_gene: TRBD1; len: 12; v_gene: TRBV9; abundance: .; CDR3aa: CASSVTGGTIYF; CDR3nt: TGTGCCAGCAGCGTGACAGGGGGCACCATATATTTT
j_gene: TRBJ2-7; d_gene: .; len: 15; v_gene: TRBV4-1; abundance: .; CDR3aa: CASSPAGGGGYEQYF; CDR3nt: TGCGCCAGCAGCCCTGCAGGAGGGGGCGGCTACGAGCAGTACTTC
j_gene: TRBJ1-2; d_gene: .; len: 16; v_gene: TRBV5-6; abundance: .; CDR3aa: CASSLAAGVANYGYTF; CDR3nt: TGTGCCAGCAGCTTGGCGGCGGGGGTGGCGAACTATGGCTACACCTTC
j_gene: TRBJ1-2; d_gene: .; len: 13; v_gene: TRBV6-6; abundance: .; CDR3aa: CASSTTGSYGYTF; CDR3nt: TGTGCCAGCAGTACGACCGGTAGCTATGGCTACACCTTC
j_gene: TRBJ1-3; d_gene: .; len: 13; v_gene: TRBV7-8; abundance: .; CDR3aa: CASSLYNGNTIYF; CDR3nt: TGTGCCAGCAGCCTCTATAATGGAAACACCATATATTTT
j_gene: TRBJ1-5; d_gene: .; len: 13; v_gene: TRBV27; abundance: .; CDR3aa: CATSLGGGQPQHF; CDR3nt: TGTGCCACCTCCCTCGGGGGCGGTCAGCCCCAGCATTTT
j_gene: TRBJ1-4; d_gene: TRBD1; len: 14; v_gene: TRBV30; abundance: few; CDR3aa: CAWSVGTGDEKLFF; CDR3nt: TGTGCCTGGAGTGTAGGGACAGGGGATGAAAAACTGTTTTTT
j_gene: TRBJ1-4; d_gene: .; len: 16; v_gene: TRBV7-9; abundance: .; CDR3aa: CASSLARQGLNEKLFF; CDR3nt: TGTGCCAGCAGCTTAGCGCGGCAGGGACTAAATGAAAAACTGTTTTTT
j_gene: TRBJ1-2; d_gene: .; len: 14; v_gene: TRBV12-5; abundance: .; CDR3aa: CASGFGEGLYGYTF; CDR3nt: TGTGCTAGTGGTTTTGGGGAGGGGTTGTATGGCTACACCTTC